What follows are 11 T cell receptor beta chains derived from one specimen sequenced in a study of T cells expressing NK-cell markers. TCRdb reprocessed the 5' RACE reads and stores each CDR3 protein as one record, lacking DNA. Here the sample table reports about 260,000 distinct CDR3 sequences. Sequenced material: blood T cells: a sorted CD56 or NKG2C T cell subset, CD4+ or CD8+ T cells, or bulk PBMC T cells (not recorded which). Receptor source: a woman between 18 and 75 years old in good health.

The chain's CDR3 is CASSQGTSGYNEQFF. This chain connects TRBV4-2 to TRBJ2-1; TCRdb's D call, TRBD2, is unchecked because there is no DNA. This CDR3 contains 15 residues. Germline V gene data show CDR1 as LGHNA and CDR2 as YNFKEQ.

The chain carries TRBV18 and TRBJ1-6. CDR1 is KGHSH, CDR2 LQKENI, per germline. This CDR3 region has 15 residues. The CDR3 sequence is CASSPDGTRNSPLHF.

The genes are TRBV6-1 and TRBJ1-6; TCRdb's D call of TRBD1 is untestable without DNA. This CDR3 spans 13 amino acids. CDR1 is MNHNS, CDR2 SASEGT, per germline. This chain's CDR3 is CASSDRGGSPLHF.

The chain is built from TRBV3-1 and TRBJ2-5; TCRdb names TRBD2, which stays unverified in the absence of DNA. The V gene's germline CDR1 is LGHDT and CDR2 YNNKEL (reference sequence). There are 13 residues in the CDR3. CDR3 in amino acids: CASSQDWRETQYF.

The gene calls are TRBV20-1 and TRBJ2-1; as DNA is missing, the TRBD1 call by TCRdb cannot be tested. The CDR3 has 12 amino acids. The V gene's germline CDR1 is DFQATT and CDR2 SNEGSKA (reference sequence). This chain's CDR3 is CSVYAGRYEQFF.

The chain couples TRBV20-1 to TRBJ2-3; TCRdb picks TRBD2, but there is no DNA to check that call. Germline-derived CDR1 and CDR2 are DFQATT and SNEGSKA (reference sequence). The CDR3 is 16 amino acids. CDR3 residues: CSARASPRRKADTQYF.

This chain uses TRBV14 with TRBJ2-7; TCRdb outputs TRBD1, but without DNA this stays unchecked. The length of the CDR3 is 17 residues. Germline loops: CDR1 SGHDN, CDR2 FVKESK. CDR3 loop: CASSQGPQGGWSYEQYF.

The chain has TRBV20-1 and TRBJ1-2. Germline lookup yields CDR1 DFQATT and CDR2 SNEGSKA (reference sequence). The CDR3 spans 14 residues. The CDR3 sequence: CSAPRGGRTYGYTF.

This chain joins TRBV7-8 and TRBJ1-1. The germline gives CDR1 SGHVS, CDR2 FQNEAQ. This CDR3 region has 13 residues. This CDR3 reads CASGLWGNTEAFF.

The chain joins TRBV10-1 to TRBJ2-1; TCRdb returns TRBD2, unconfirmable since there is no DNA. CDR1 is WNHNN, CDR2 SYGVQD, per germline (reference sequence). This CDR3 is 14 amino acids long. CDR3: CASRGGGSDNEQFF.

The J gene is TRBJ2-1, the V gene TRBV19. The CDR3 is 15 residues long. Germline values: CDR1 LNHDA, CDR2 SQIVND (reference sequence). The CDR3 loop reads CASSIIPGSYNEQFF.